This entry lists 3 T cell receptor beta chains sequenced from one sample in a study of long-term antiretroviral therapy in people with HIV. This was the immunoSEQ v3.0 assay at survey level. TCRdb keeps only in-frame clones here, not all; method: immunoSEQ multiplex PCR. The sample lists about 25,000 clones, roughly 88% occurring once. The sequencing used unsorted PBMCs, collected around 4.2 years after starting antiretroviral therapy. The receptors were gathered from a man aged 25-40 years with HIV.

The gene calls are TRBV14 and TRBJ1-1; 8 bases align to TRBD1. The ends lost 7 bases at V and 8 bases at J; junction bases unmatched: 3. This CDR3 region has 11 residues. Germline CDR1 reads SGHDN; CDR2 reads FVKESK. The CDR3 coding sequence is TGTGCCAGCAAGACAGGGGAGGAAGCTTTCTTT. It is translated as CASKTGEEAFF. The complete variable domain, with remaining parts taken from reference TRBV14 and TRBJ1-1, reads EAGVTQFPSHSVIEKGQTVTLRCDPISGHDNLYWYRRVMGKEIKFLLHFVKESKQDESGMPNNRFLAERTGGTYSTLKVQPAELEDSGVYFCASKTGEEAFFGQGTRLTVV.

The V and J genes are TRBV28 and TRBJ1-5; 7 bases map to TRBD1. This CDR3 has 15 amino acids. Germline values: CDR1 MDHEN, CDR2 SYDVKM. The V and J ends lost 6 bases and 6 bases, in that order; junction bases with no gene match: 11. CDR3 sequence: CASRPQRRGRQPQHF. CDR3 DNA sequence: TGTGCCAGCAGACCCCAAAGGAGGGGGCGTCAGCCCCAGCATTTT.

This clone was recorded only once. The chain has TRBV11-2 and TRBJ2-5, with D unclear. Germline V lookup: CDR1 SGHAT, CDR2 FQNNGV. The V and J ends lost 3 bases and 2 bases respectively, with 10 bases between them. The CDR3 is 14 residues long. The CDR3 DNA reads as TGTGCCAGCAGCTTCCAGACTGCACAAGAGACCCAGTACTTC. Translation gives CASSFQTAQETQYF.